The entry below describes one T cell receptor beta chain. Extraction of RNA preceded its reverse transcription into cDNA, which served as the sequencing template. This table comes from immunoSEQ multiplex PCR, and its TCRdb copy is limited to in-frame clones, with some not included. The sample yields some 190,000 clones, around 49% seen once. Specified treatment: oral pan-JAK inhibitor, 5-10 mg twice daily. The germline V and J ends were trimmed by 1 base and 2 bases, with 12 bases remaining between them. There are 16 residues in the CDR3. Germline CDR1 LNHNV, CDR2 YYDKDF (reference sequence). The data were obtained in a study of CD8+ T cells in alopecia areata.

Sequences were derived from CD8+ T cells sorted from blood, sampled around week 54, from a patient treated with tofacitinib. The chain carries TRBV15 and TRBJ1-5, with TRBD1 as a possible D gene (6 bases). The origin of this receptor is a human donor with alopecia areata. The CDR3 nucleotides read TGTGCCACCAGCAGAGGGTTGTCAGGGGGCAATCAGCCCCAGCATTTT. Protein sequence: CATSRGLSGGNQPQHF.